A selection of T cell receptor beta chains follows, all from one sample in a study of blood T cell repertoires in COVID-19. Sequencing was performed with immunoSEQ multiplex PCR; in TCRdb, only in-frame clones are kept and a portion is missing. The data show about 100,000 clones, with 70% to 90% seen just once and 4.9% held by the top ten. The sample comprised peripheral blood. These TCRs come from a middle-aged man with active or convalescent COVID-19. CDR3s include the opening cysteine and the closing phenylalanine or tryptophan. The order of the fields is D gene, V gene, clone size, J gene, CDR3 DNA, CDR3 protein. The D gene is left open where the match is weak. The listing skips clone size in some rows; elsewhere it reads once, few, many or a size class.

.	TRBV4-3	.	TRBJ2-7	TGCGCCAGCAGCCATCCGCCCGGGGGAGTCTACGAGCAGTACTTC	CASSHPPGGVYEQYF
.	TRBV18	.	TRBJ1-4	TGTGCCAGCTCACCAAGGCGGAATGAAAAACTGTTTTTT	CASSPRRNEKLFF
.	TRBV5-8	.	TRBJ2-1	TGTGCCAGCAGATATGTGGTTGCGGTATATGAGCAGTTCTTC	CASRYVVAVYEQFF
.	TRBV28	.	TRBJ2-7	TGTGCCAGCAGCATTCCCAGGCACCTCTCCTACGAGCAGTACTTC	CASSIPRHLSYEQYF
TRBD2	TRBV6-2/TRBV6-3	.	TRBJ2-1	TGTGCCAGCAGTGGCTCGAAGGGACTAGCGGGAGTGAATGAGCAGTTCTTC	CASSGSKGLAGVNEQFF
.	TRBV11-1	.	TRBJ2-5	TGTGCCAGCAGCTTAGACTGGGAGACCCAGTACTTC	CASSLDWETQYF
.	TRBV10-2	.	TRBJ2-1	TGCGCCAGCAGCCCGAAGGGCATTACAGGGGAGCAGTTCTTC	CASSPKGITGEQFF
.	TRBV7-2	once	TRBJ2-5	TGTGCCAGCAGCCAGTACAACCAAGAGACCCAGTACTTC	CASSQYNQETQYF
TRBD2	TRBV7-2	once	TRBJ2-3	TGTGCCAGCAGCCGGCTAGCGGGAAGCACAGATACGCAGTATTTT	CASSRLAGSTDTQYF
.	TRBV18	.	TRBJ2-3	TGTGCCAGCTCACCGATTATGATGGCAGGTACAGATACGCAGTATTTT	CASSPIMMAGTDTQYF
TRBD1	TRBV28	.	TRBJ1-2	TGTGCCAGCAGTTCCCCCGGGACAGGGGGTGATGGCTACACCTTC	CASSSPGTGGDGYTF
TRBD2	TRBV5-1	.	TRBJ2-1	TGCGCCAGCAGCAAATTAGCGGGAGGGCCATTTGATGAGCAGTTCTTC	CASSKLAGGPFDEQFF
TRBD1	TRBV28	few	TRBJ1-2	TGTGCCAGCAGGGTCGGACAGGGAGGTGGCTACACCTTC	CASRVGQGGGYTF
.	TRBV29-1	.	TRBJ1-2	TGCAGCGTTGAGGCCCAGGGCGGCTATGGCTACACCTTC	CSVEAQGGYGYTF
TRBD1	TRBV7-8	.	TRBJ1-1	TGTGCCAGCAGCTTAAGGGACAGAAACCCTGAAGCTTTCTTT	CASSLRDRNPEAFF
.	TRBV13	.	TRBJ2-3	TGTGCCAGCAGCTTAACCTATCGGGGAGATACGCAGTATTTT	CASSLTYRGDTQYF
TRBD2	TRBV5-1	.	TRBJ2-7	TGCGCCAGCAGCTTGGAGTCTAGCGGTTACTACGAGCAGTACTTC	CASSLESSGYYEQYF
.	TRBV4-1	.	TRBJ2-3	TGCGCCAGCAGCCAAGGTCAGGTGGATACGCAGTATTTT	CASSQGQVDTQYF
.	TRBV28	.	TRBJ2-1	TGTGCCAGCAGTTTATGGAGGATAGGGAGCAAAACCTACAATGAGCAGTTCTTC	CASSLWRIGSKTYNEQFF
.	TRBV3-1/TRBV3-2	.	TRBJ1-2	TGTGCCAGCAGCCAGGCAGGGGCAAACTATGGCTACACCTTC	CASSQAGANYGYTF
.	TRBV5-1	.	TRBJ2-6	TGCGCCAGCAGCTTTAACAGGGCTGGGGCCAACGTCCTGACTTTC	CASSFNRAGANVLTF
.	TRBV28	.	TRBJ1-2	TGTGCCAGCATCCCGGGGGGGGGCGACTATGGCTACACCTTC	CASIPGGGDYGYTF
.	TRBV6-2/TRBV6-3	.	TRBJ1-1	TGTGCCAGCAGTTACGATAGACAGCTACTCACCATGAACACTGAAGCTTTCTTT	CASSYDRQLLTMNTEAFF
TRBD2	TRBV5-5	.	TRBJ2-1	TGTGCCAGCAGCTTGACGCTAGCGGACTACAATGAGCAGTTCTTC	CASSLTLADYNEQFF
TRBD1	TRBV6-1	once	TRBJ2-7	TGTGCCAGCAGTGAAGCCGGGACAGCCTCCTACGAGCAGTACTTC	CASSEAGTASYEQYF
.	TRBV6-5	.	TRBJ2-1	TGTGCCAGCAGTTACTCTCCTAAATACAATGAGCAGTTCTTC	CASSYSPKYNEQFF
.	TRBV6-6	.	TRBJ1-3	TGTGCCAGCAGCTCCCAGGGAAACACCATATATTTT	CASSSQGNTIYF
TRBD2	TRBV5-6	.	TRBJ2-3	TGTGCCAGCAGGCGGACTAGCGGCACAGATACGCAGTATTTT	CASRRTSGTDTQYF
TRBD1	TRBV11-2	.	TRBJ2-2	TGTGCCAGCAGCGTACAGGGGCCCGGGGAGCTGTTTTTT	CASSVQGPGELFF
.	TRBV7-2	.	TRBJ2-4	TGTGCCAGCAGCCGCGCCCTGGCGGAGGTAGCCAAAAACATTCAGTACTTC	CASSRALAEVAKNIQYF
.	TRBV25-1	once	TRBJ1-2	TGTGCCAGCAGTGGCTGGACAAATGGGGGCTACACCTTC	CASSGWTNGGYTF
.	TRBV30	once	TRBJ2-7	TGTGCCGGGACCCTCGGAGGGAGGTACGAGCAGTACTTC	CAGTLGGRYEQYF
TRBD2	TRBV5-1	few	TRBJ2-6	TGCGCCAGCAGCTTGTCGGGGACTAGCGTCGACGTCCTGACTTTC	CASSLSGTSVDVLTF
.	TRBV12-3/TRBV12-4	.	TRBJ2-5	TGTGCCAGCAGTATACGGGAGCAAGAGACCCAGTACTTC	CASSIREQETQYF
.	TRBV6-2/TRBV6-3	.	TRBJ2-7	TGTGCCAGCAGTTACCCAGCGGACCCGAGCCAGTACTTC	CASSYPADPSQYF
.	TRBV28	.	TRBJ1-2	TGTGCCAGCAGAGGTTCGACTGCGACCTACACCTTC	CASRGSTATYTF
.	TRBV7-8	.	TRBJ2-7	TGTGCCAGCAGCTTAGGCACGGAGCGGCAAAACTACGAGCAGTACTTC	CASSLGTERQNYEQYF